Following are 23 T cell receptor beta chains from one sample sequenced in a study of blood T cell repertoires in COVID-19. Libraries were prepared by immunoSEQ multiplex PCR; TCRdb keeps only in-frame clonotypes and omits some of them. Among more than 100,000 clones listed, about 87% were seen once. Sequencing was done on a sample of peripheral blood. The source of these receptors is a woman aged 55-70 years with acute or convalescent COVID-19.

The J gene is TRBJ2-1, the V gene TRBV19; 9 positions match TRBD2. V was clipped by 5 bases and J by 7 bases; unmatched bases: 9. Per the germline V gene, CDR1 is LNHDA and CDR2 is SQIVND (reference sequence). This CDR3 comprises 15 residues. The CDR3 sequence is CASSSIAGEVNEQFF. The CDR3 nucleotides are TGTGCCAGTAGTTCCATAGCGGGAGAGGTGAATGAGCAGTTCTTC.

The chain carries TRBV30 and TRBJ1-1, with TRBD1 as a possible D gene (6 bases). V shed 7 bases and J shed 5 bases, with 17 bases lying between them. Germline assignment: CDR1 GTSNPN and CDR2 SVGIG (reference sequence). This CDR3 is 13 amino acids long. The CDR3 sequence is CASRSGQWTEAFF. CDR3 DNA sequence: TGTGCCTCGCGAAGTGGACAGTGGACTGAAGCTTTCTTT.

The rearrangement uses TRBV24-1 and TRBJ2-3; tentative D call: TRBD1 (5 bases). This CDR3 region has 14 residues. CDR1 is KGHDR, CDR2 SFDVKD, per germline. Trimming pared 3 bases from V and 0 bases from J, leaving 6 bases between. The CDR3 sequence is CATSDAGSTDTQYF. The CDR3 region has the DNA TGTGCCACCAGTGATGCAGGGAGCACAGATACGCAGTATTTT.

This clone showed up just a few times. The CDR3 loop is CASSIGTAYGYTF. CDR3 in DNA: TGTGCCAGCAGCATCGGGACAGCCTATGGCTACACCTTC. The J gene is TRBJ1-2, the V gene TRBV11-2, with TRBD1 identical over 7 bases. This CDR3 contains 13 residues. The trim removed 5 bases at V and 4 bases at J, leaving 4 bases unmatched. CDR1 and CDR2 (germline): SGHAT, FQNNGV.

This chain uses TRBV10-2 with TRBJ1-1, with D possibly matching TRBD1 (6 bases). The ends were cut back, 4 bases at V and 2 bases at J, with 11 bases in the middle. From germline, CDR1 is WSHSY and CDR2 SAAADI. This CDR3 comprises 14 residues. The CDR3 is CASSANRVNTEAFF. The CDR3 DNA reads TGCGCCAGCAGTGCAAACAGGGTAAACACTGAAGCTTTCTTT.

This clone was seen only once. The CDR3 DNA is TGTGCCAGCAGTTATTATGGGGCAAACACTGAAGCTTTCTTT. Translation gives CASSYYGANTEAFF. The rearrangement uses TRBV6-5 and TRBJ1-1; a possible D gene is TRBD1 (5 bases). CDR3 size: 14 residues. V was shortened by 3 bases and J by 2 bases, with 10 bases between the two germline ends. CDR1 is MNHEY and CDR2 is SVGAGI in the germline V gene.

The V gene is TRBV6-2 or TRBV6-3, the J gene TRBJ2-4, with 14 bases lining up with TRBD2. Germline CDR1 and CDR2: MNHEY and SVGEGT. Trimming at V came to 5 bases and at J to 5 bases, leaving 11 bases not matched to a gene. The CDR3 runs to 18 residues. In DNA, the CDR3 is TGTGCCAGCAGTCCGGGACTAGCGGGGGTTTCCAGACAAAACATTCAGTACTTC. Its protein is CASSPGLAGVSRQNIQYF.

The chain recombines TRBV20-1 with TRBJ1-1; D not resolved. Trimming shortened V by 5 bases and J by 4 bases, and 5 bases separated the two germline ends. The CDR3 loop spans 10 amino acids. CDR1 is DFQATT, CDR2 SNEGSKA, per germline (reference sequence). The chain's CDR3 is CSAFFTEAFF. The CDR3 bases are TGCAGTGCTTTCTTCACTGAAGCTTTCTTT.

The rearrangement uses TRBV6-2 or TRBV6-3 and TRBJ2-1; 7 bases match TRBD2. Germline CDR1 and CDR2: MNHEY and SVGEGT. The ends lost 5 bases at V and 8 bases at J; junction bases unmatched: 6. The CDR3 length is 13 residues. This CDR3 reads CASSPGGLYEQFF. The CDR3 coding sequence is TGTGCCAGCAGTCCCGGGGGACTATATGAGCAGTTCTTC.

This clone has just a few counts. The rearrangement uses TRBV10-3 and TRBJ2-1; 7 nucleotides agree with TRBD2. CDR1 and CDR2 (germline): ENHRY, SYGVKD. This CDR3 contains 15 residues. Losses at the gene ends were 2 bases for V and 2 bases for J; bases not matched to a gene: 3. The DNA for the CDR3 is TGTGCCATCAGTGAGCCAGCGGGAACCTACAATGAGCAGTTCTTC. Its protein product is CAISEPAGTYNEQFF.

V is TRBV24-1 and J is TRBJ1-2; weak D call: TRBD1 (6 bases). This CDR3 is 13 amino acids long. V lost 4 bases and J 8 bases, leaving 13 bases between the germline ends. Germline V gene sequence: CDR1 KGHDR, CDR2 SFDVKD. The CDR3 DNA sequence: TGTGCCACCAGTGACACAGGGTCGAGGGGCTACACCTTC. Protein: CATSDTGSRGYTF.

This chain connects TRBV10-3 to TRBJ1-6; D remains unclear. Germline assignment: CDR1 ENHRY and CDR2 SYGVKD. Trimming pared 6 bases from V and 8 bases from J, leaving 11 bases between. This CDR3 is 13 amino acids long. Here the CDR3 reads CAIRGGGYSPLHF. CDR3 DNA sequence: TGTGCCATCAGAGGAGGAGGTTATTCACCCCTCCACTTT.

The rearrangement links TRBV6-5 to TRBJ1-1; 8 bases agree with TRBD1. The CDR3 covers 13 residues. Trimming at V came to 6 bases and at J to 4 bases, leaving 4 bases not matched to a gene. Germline values: CDR1 MNHEY, CDR2 SVGAGI. CDR3 coding DNA: TGTGCCAGCAGGGCCACAGGGGGCACTGAAGCTTTCTTT. It is translated as CASRATGGTEAFF.

The V gene is TRBV30, the J gene TRBJ2-1; 10 bases are a match to TRBD2. Losses at the gene ends were 0 bases for V and 6 bases for J; bases not matched to a gene: 2. The CDR3 consists of 14 residues. Germline V lookup: CDR1 GTSNPN, CDR2 SVGIG (reference sequence). Here the CDR3 DNA reads TGTGCCTGGAGTGTACTAGCGGGATCCAATGAGCAGTTCTTC. Amino acid sequence: CAWSVLAGSNEQFF.

The V call is TRBV25-1, the J call TRBJ1-6; TRBD1 is a possible D gene (5 bases). Germline V gives CDR1 MGHDK, CDR2 SYGVNS. V dropped 2 bases and J dropped 7 bases, with 12 bases sitting between them. The CDR3 runs 15 residues. In DNA form, the CDR3 reads TGTGCCAGCAGTGAAGGGGGGAGGCCCAATTCACCCCTCCACTTT. This gives the protein CASSEGGRPNSPLHF. The whole variable domain, remainder taken from reference TRBV25-1 and TRBJ1-6, is EADIYQTPRYLVIGTGKKITLECSQTMGHDKMYWYQQDPGMELHLIHYSYGVNSTEKGDLSSESTVSRIRTEHFPLTLESARPSHTSQYLCASSEGGRPNSPLHFGNGTRLTVT.

The V call is TRBV14, the J call TRBJ2-7, with TRBD2 matching over 8 bases. With V trimmed by 6 bases and J by 6 bases, 7 bases remained unmatched. There are 13 residues in the CDR3. The germline CDR1 and CDR2 sequences are SGHDN and FVKESK. CDR3 nucleotide sequence: TGTGCCAGCAGTCGGGGGGGGAGAGGCGAGCAGTACTTC. This gives the protein CASSRGGRGEQYF.

J is TRBJ1-2 and V is TRBV28, with D possibly TRBD1 on 5 matching bases. The germline V gene encodes CDR1 MDHEN and CDR2 SYDVKM. Trimming stripped 3 bases from V and 8 bases from J, with 13 bases between. This CDR3 region has 13 residues. The CDR3 bases are TGTGCCAGCAGTTTGGGACTGGAACCGGGCTACACCTTC. This sequence encodes CASSLGLEPGYTF.

This clone showed up just a few times. The chain links TRBV3-1 (or the pseudogene TRBV3-2) to TRBJ1-2; tentative D call: TRBD1 (5 bases). The CDR3 contains 15 residues. Germline loops: CDR1 LGHDT, CDR2 YNNKEL (reference sequence). Between the trimmed V and J ends, which lost 2 bases and 4 bases, there was a span of 14 bases. The CDR3 sequence: CASSQSATGAYGYTF. CDR3 coding DNA: TGTGCCAGCAGCCAATCCGCCACAGGCGCCTATGGCTACACCTTC.

There are a few counts of this clone. The DNA for the CDR3 is TGTGCCAGCAGCCAATCCCGGGACAGACAGTATTTT. As protein: CASSQSRDRQYF. This rearrangement joins TRBV6-5 to TRBJ2-3; 7 nucleotides align to TRBD1. This CDR3 spans 12 amino acids. Germline-derived CDR1 and CDR2 are MNHEY and SVGAGI. Losses at the gene ends were 6 bases for V and 12 bases for J; bases not matched to a gene: 9.

V gene TRBV12-3 or TRBV12-4 combines with J gene TRBJ1-2; D is perhaps TRBD1 (5 bases). V gave up 6 bases and J gave up 8 bases, with 13 bases separating them. This CDR3 has 12 residues. CDR3 amino acids: CASSTDRRGYTF. CDR3 DNA: TGTGCCAGCAGCACTGACAGACGCGGCTACACCTTC.

Points on this clone: A read error is likely, as this CDR3 ends without the conserved phenylalanine or tryptophan. The chain links TRBV3-1 (or the pseudogene TRBV3-2) to TRBJ1-2; D is perhaps TRBD1 (5 bases). There are 16 residues in the CDR3. Germline V lookup: CDR1 LGHDT, CDR2 YNNKEL (reference sequence). Trimming shortened V by 0 bases and J by 7 bases, and 18 bases separated the two germline ends. CDR3 protein: CASSQEVLTIQGGYTS. CDR3 bases: TGTGCCAGCAGCCAAGAAGTCTTGACAATTCAGGGTGGCTACACCTCC.

The chain is built from TRBV7-9 and TRBJ2-1; D is unclear. Germline CDR1 and CDR2: SEHNR and FQNEAQ (reference sequence). The CDR3 runs to 16 residues. The ends were cut back, 6 bases at V and 0 bases at J, with 15 bases in the middle. The CDR3 nucleotides read TGTGCCAGCAGACCCCTAGACCCCGTCTCCTACAATGAGCAGTTCTTC. Translated: CASRPLDPVSYNEQFF.

A single count supports this clone. The gene calls are TRBV10-1 and TRBJ2-1; 9 bases are shared with TRBD1. Per germline, CDR1 WNHNN and CDR2 SYGVQD (reference sequence). After removal of 2 bases from V and 9 bases from J, the junction contained 2 bases not matched to a gene. This CDR3 is built from 13 residues. The CDR3, as DNA: TGCGCCAGCAGTGAGACAGGGGGCGGTGAGCAGTTCTTC. Translation gives CASSETGGGEQFF.